Here is one TCR beta chain with its context. Profiled with immunoSEQ multiplex PCR; TCRdb holds only in-frame clones, not every one. The table lists some 220,000 clones, 75% to 85% of them singletons, with approximately 2.3% in the top ten. The source of the sample is a study of blood T cell repertoires in COVID-19. Background on the study: The United States, Italy and Spain provided the acute and convalescent COVID-19 samples.

Seattle cases were enrolled at active infection and followed longitudinally. CDR3 size: 15 residues. Germline assignment: CDR1 LGHNA and CDR2 YSLEER. Trimming left V 5 bases short and J 0 bases short, with 11 bases between. The sequenced sample consisted of peripheral blood. This receptor was identified in a woman in her 70s with COVID-19, enrolled during active disease. The chain carries TRBV4-3 and TRBJ1-3; no clear D gene. This chain's CDR3 is CASSTARSSGNTIYF. For the CDR3, the DNA is TGCGCCAGCAGCACAGCTCGTAGCTCTGGAAACACCATATATTTT.